A single sample is the source of the 17 T cell receptor beta chains below, sequenced in a study of shared clonotypes between healthy human individuals. CD45RO negativity and positive selection for CCR7 defined naive CD8 cells, a population that excluded terminally differentiated effector memory CD45RA+ cells. Clones were sequenced by immunoSEQ multiplex PCR, and TCRdb holds only the in-frame ones, with some missing. The sample gives approximately 2,000,000 clones, approximately 92% of which show up once; more than 1.5% is in the top ten. Sequenced material: naive CD8+ T cells from PBMCs. These receptors all stem from a man aged 18 to 30 in good health. Some clones in this sample may be carry-over from other donors' samples.

The rearrangement links TRBV19 to TRBJ1-5; the match to TRBD1 covers 7 bases. CDR1 and CDR2 (germline): LNHDA, SQIVND (reference sequence). After removal of 9 bases from V and 7 bases from J, the junction contained 9 bases not matched to a gene. This CDR3 spans 13 amino acids. The CDR3 nucleotides read TGTGCCAGCCGACAGGGTCGGGGGCAGCCCCAGCATTTT. Translated: CASRQGRGQPQHF.

On this clone: Other DNA sequences in the sample encode the same CDR3. The J gene is TRBJ1-5, the V gene TRBV7-9, with D possibly being TRBD1 (6 bases). Between the trimmed V and J ends, which lost 5 bases and 4 bases, there was a span of 12 bases. Per germline, CDR1 SEHNR and CDR2 FQNEAQ (reference sequence). CDR3 size: 14 residues. The CDR3 is CASSAGTSNQPQHF. CDR3 nucleotide sequence: TGTGCCAGCAGCGCCGGGACATCAAATCAGCCCCAGCATTTT.

This clone was seen just once. The V and J genes are TRBV7-9 and TRBJ2-6; D ambiguous. Trimming cost V 4 bases and J 1 base, with 17 bases left between them. Germline CDR1 and CDR2: SEHNR and FQNEAQ (reference sequence). The CDR3 spans 18 residues. CDR3 bases: TGTGCCAGCAGCTCCGGTAGGTTCCTTGAATCTGGGGCCAACGTCCTGACTTTC. It translates to CASSSGRFLESGANVLTF.

For this clone: This sample includes further DNA sequences coding for the same CDR3. The genes are TRBV4-3 and TRBJ2-7; a weak D match, TRBD1 (6 bases). Germline V lookup: CDR1 LGHNA, CDR2 YSLEER. V lost 0 bases and J lost 0, with 9 bases in between. This CDR3 is 15 amino acids long. In DNA form, the CDR3 reads TGCGCCAGCAGCCAAGAGGCAGGGGCCTCCTACGAGCAGTACTTC. As protein: CASSQEAGASYEQYF.

Worth noting for this clone: A much larger clone is a single base away; this may be a read error. This same CDR3 is encoded by further DNA sequences in the sample. The CDR3 reads CASSLGRNEQFF. The CDR3 region has the DNA TGTGCCAGCAGCTTAGGGCGCAATGAGCAGTTCTTC. The V gene is TRBV7-2, the J gene TRBJ2-1; D is unclear. The V gene's germline CDR1 is SGHTA and CDR2 FQGNSA. Trimming took 1 base from V and 6 from J, leaving 4 bases between them. The CDR3 covers 12 residues.

The J gene is TRBJ2-5, the V gene TRBV14, with TRBD1 as a possible D gene (6 bases). From germline, CDR1 is SGHDN and CDR2 FVKESK. V was clipped by 4 bases and J by 1 base, with 10 bases between them. This CDR3 contains 14 residues. CDR3 in DNA: TGTGCCAGCAGCCCTTTCAGGGGCCAAGAGACCCAGTACTTC. It codes for CASSPFRGQETQYF.

This chain links TRBV19 with TRBJ1-2, with 8 bases that match TRBD1. The CDR3 sequence is 12 residues long. Germline loops: CDR1 LNHDA, CDR2 SQIVND (reference sequence). V was clipped by 7 bases and J by 6 bases; unmatched bases: 4. CDR3 loop: CASTLTGDGYTF. In DNA, the CDR3 is TGTGCCAGTACCTTGACAGGGGATGGCTACACCTTC.

In the case of this clone: The same CDR3 can be traced to other DNA sequences in this sample. The chain carries TRBV5-1 and TRBJ2-7; D is ambiguous. V was cut by 2 bases and J by 5 bases, with 8 bases left in between. The CDR3 runs to 12 residues. Germline assignment: CDR1 SGHRS and CDR2 YFSETQ. The CDR3 spells CASSFARDEQYF. CDR3 sequence (DNA): TGCGCCAGCAGCTTTGCGCGCGACGAGCAGTACTTC.

This clone was detected once. The chain uses TRBV28 and TRBJ2-3; 8 bases line up with TRBD2. The CDR3 runs to 14 residues. Germline V gene data show CDR1 as MDHEN and CDR2 as SYDVKM. V lost 8 bases to trimming and J lost 5 bases; unmatched junction nucleotides: 9. Here the CDR3 reads CASGELTSVDTQYF. The CDR3 coding sequence is TGTGCCAGCGGGGAGTTGACTAGCGTAGATACGCAGTATTTT.

As regards this clone: Other DNA sequences in the sample encode the same CDR3. The chain has TRBV7-6 and TRBJ2-5; the D gene is possibly TRBD1 (5 bases). V lost 1 base, J lost 5 bases, and 11 bases lay in between. The CDR3 runs 14 residues. Germline assignment: CDR1 SGHVS and CDR2 FNYEAQ. The DNA for the CDR3 is TGTGCCAGCAGCTTAGTAGGGGAAGGCGAGACCCAGTACTTC. Amino acid sequence: CASSLVGEGETQYF.

The gene calls are TRBV28 and TRBJ1-5, with unresolved D. This CDR3 spans 19 amino acids. From germline, CDR1 is MDHEN and CDR2 SYDVKM. Trimming left V 2 bases short and J 0 bases short, with 20 bases between. The CDR3 nucleotides are TGTGCCAGCAGTTTAAGTGGCGGGGAGATTACATATAGCAATCAGCCCCAGCATTTT. Translated, it gives CASSLSGGEITYSNQPQHF.

This chain uses TRBV4-1 with TRBJ1-5; D unresolved. V shed 3 bases and J shed 2 bases, with 11 bases lying between them. There are 15 residues in the CDR3. In germline, CDR1 is MGHRA, CDR2 YSYEKL. CDR3: CASSHHKFGNQPQHF. CDR3 coding DNA: TGCGCCAGCAGCCATCACAAATTCGGCAATCAGCCCCAGCATTTT.

The chain joins TRBV30 to TRBJ2-7; the D is unclear. Germline V gene lookup returns CDR1 GTSNPN and CDR2 SVGIG (reference sequence). The CDR3 length is 15 residues. Trimming removed 0 bases at V and 0 bases at J, with 12 bases between. The CDR3 sequence is CAWSVLSAFSYEQYF. DNA for the CDR3: TGTGCCTGGAGTGTACTAAGCGCTTTCTCCTACGAGCAGTACTTC.

This clone has a single count. This rearrangement joins TRBV2 to TRBJ2-6; 7 bases are shared with TRBD1. Looked up from germline, CDR1 is SNHLY and CDR2 is FYNNEI. This CDR3 contains 19 residues. The J segment lost 0 bases and the V segment lost 2 bases, leaving 10 bases of the junction unmatched. The CDR3 DNA follows: TGTGCCAGCAGTGAACTCCCGACAGGGAACCCCTCTGGGGCCAACGTCCTGACTTTC. Protein: CASSELPTGNPSGANVLTF.

The rearrangement joins TRBV28 to TRBJ1-1, with no clear D. This CDR3 region has 16 residues. Trimming cost V 5 bases and J 0 bases, with 16 bases left between them. Germline V lookup: CDR1 MDHEN, CDR2 SYDVKM. The CDR3 nucleotides read TGTGCCAGCAGTCTTTACCCGACACTCATGAACACTGAAGCTTTCTTT. Its protein product is CASSLYPTLMNTEAFF.

This chain links TRBV2 with TRBJ1-1; D ambiguous. The length of the CDR3 is 13 residues. Germline-derived CDR1 and CDR2 are SNHLY and FYNNEI. V dropped 11 bases and J dropped 0 bases, with 13 bases sitting between them. CDR3 sequence: CALVPLMNTEAFF. The CDR3, as DNA: TGTGCCTTAGTTCCCTTAATGAACACTGAAGCTTTCTTT.

CDR3 protein: CASSGTSGSEQFF. DNA for the CDR3: TGTGCCAGCAGCGGGACTAGCGGGAGTGAGCAGTTCTTC. The rearrangement joins TRBV9 to TRBJ2-1; 13 bases are shared with TRBD2. V lost 3 bases, J lost 9 bases, and 0 bases stayed unmatched. This CDR3 is 13 amino acids long. In germline, CDR1 is SGDLS, CDR2 YYNGEE. The full variable domain, its missing parts supplied by reference TRBV9 and TRBJ2-1, is DSGVTQTPKHLITATGQRVTLRCSPRSGDLSVYWYQQSLDQGLQFLIQYYNGEERAKGNILERFSAQQFPDLHSELNLSSLELGDSALYFCASSGTSGSEQFFGPGTRLTVL.